The present entry profiles one T cell receptor beta chain with its context. It lacks a known antigen. Base qualities were left out, and no much larger clone turns up one base away. Enrolling through a virtual design, the prospective study's participants ranged in age from roughly 18 to 95 years and lived across about two dozen United States geographic areas. To assign participants to cohorts, the prospective study relied on clinical history that participants themselves reported in a screening survey and a study questionnaire. For ImmuneRACE Cohort 3, a participant was defined as recovered based on two consecutive negative NP/OP PCR tests, clearance by a healthcare professional, or resolution of symptoms. In the prospective study, whole blood, serum and a nasopharyngeal or oropharyngeal swab were collected from each participant by mobile phlebotomists. Participants in the prospective study had the option to provide additional blood draws and questionnaires over a roughly two-month period. Before DNA extraction, blood samples from the prospective study were shipped at room temperature or frozen.

The source of the sample is a study of blood T cell repertoires in COVID-19 (dated by TCRdb to about 2020). With regard to the full study: The collaborator samples originated in the United States, Italy and Spain and spanned the acute and convalescent phases of COVID-19. The material from the prospective study consisted of cDNA or gDNA derived from T cells, B-cell-depleted T cells, or PBMCs. Deeply sampled blood TCRbeta repertoires from subjects exposed to, actively infected with, or recovered from COVID-19 were included in the dataset. The repertoires were released in a freely available public database meant as a resource for research on the immune response to SARS-CoV-2. The samples were drawn from two sources: the first 160 participants of the ongoing ImmuneRACE study, and 1,000 to 1,500 subjects contributed by 6 global collaborators. Sample metadata almost always included a de-identified subject ID, COVID-19 status, age in years and sex. HLA class I and class II types, where available, came from metadata supplied by the sample provider rather than from assay-based typing. What the study reported, not specific to this receptor: The quantity of clinical and demographic metadata differed by source and by participant and was supplied without curation.

TCRbeta CDR3 regions were amplified from genomic DNA using the immunoSEQ Assay, a bias-controlled multiplex PCR. The authors' analysis ran thus. The number of nucleated cells in each sample was estimated by amplification of reference gene primers within the assay. To quantify the absolute abundance of each unique TCRbeta CDR3 rearrangement, sequence reads were collapsed and filtered. For each sample, productive Simpson clonality was calculated by taking the square root of Simpson's diversity index across productive rearrangements. The immuneACCESS repertoire file appears here via TCRdb, limited to in-frame rearrangements. These files lack a portion of the clones; in checked studies, under half of the deficit traces to unresolved V genes, and the cause of the others is not known. The DNA gave D and trimming, while V, J and clone size come from that table. Recorded for this sample are around 300,000 clones; approximately 88% of them occurred a single time. 1.7% of the sample belongs to the ten largest clones.

Taken from the germline V gene (reference sequence), the CDR1 and CDR2 loops are LNHDA and SQIVND. The CDR3 goes from the cysteine to the phenylalanine over 12 residues. Only CDR3 DNA is held: 36 bases, read in frame from base 1. The germline ends are 6 bases apart after V is trimmed by 7 bases and J by 1 base. The chain links TRBV19 with TRBJ2-3; no D gene is confidently identified. The sequencing sample was made of PBMCs or T cells enriched from blood (not recorded which). This receptor was identified in a woman aged 35 to 49 who had recovered from COVID-19. The bases are TGTGCCAGTACCCGGGGCACAGATACGCAGTATTTT. Translation gives CASTRGTDTQYF.